This is a list of T cell receptor beta chains from one sample in a study of OX40 agonist ivuxolimab in advanced cancers. Sequencing used immunoSEQ multiplex PCR; TCRdb keeps in-frame clones, though not all of them. The sample lists about 41,000 clones, 70% to 90% occurring once. Sequencing was performed on CD4+ or CD8+ T cells sorted from blood, taken in a trial of the OX40 agonist ivuxolimab. Every receptor here comes from an adult with an advanced solid tumor such as melanoma, head and neck, liver or kidney cancer. Each CDR3 is given with its conserved first and last residue. D genes are given only for firm matches. The size of a clone is reported for some rows only, either as once, few or many, or as a class for expanded clones.

d_call j_call clone_size v_call cdr3_aa cdr3_nt
TRBD1 TRBJ1-1 few TRBV28 CASSFPHRGRTGNTEAFF TGTGCCAGCAGTTTCCCCCACAGGGGGCGTACCGGAAACACTGAAGCTTTCTTT
NA TRBJ2-3 few TRBV5-4 CASSLGSGQGNTDTQYF TGTGCCAGCAGCTTGGGCTCGGGTCAGGGCAACACAGATACGCAGTATTTT
NA TRBJ1-2 NA TRBV10-3 CAISVERGPLNYGYTF TGTGCCATCAGTGTGGAACGGGGGCCTTTAAACTATGGCTACACCTTC
NA TRBJ1-2 NA TRBV4-3 CASSQAEGSGYGYTF TGCGCCAGCAGCCAAGCGGAAGGCAGCGGCTATGGCTACACCTTC
NA TRBJ1-3 NA TRBV6-5 CASSNQGNTIYF TGTGCCAGCAGCAACCAAGGAAACACCATATATTTT
TRBD1 TRBJ1-2 NA TRBV28 CASSSRSGQDDYGYTF TGTGCCAGCAGTTCGAGGTCGGGACAGGACGACTATGGCTACACCTTC
NA TRBJ2-5 NA TRBV7-2 CASAKGRQETQYF TGTGCCAGTGCAAAAGGGAGGCAAGAGACCCAGTACTTC
TRBD1 TRBJ2-1 NA TRBV5-1 CASSATGSNEQFF TGCGCCAGCAGCGCGACAGGGTCCAATGAGCAGTTCTTC
NA TRBJ2-7 NA TRBV7-6 CASSLAPYSGTASYEQYF TGTGCCAGCAGCTTAGCTCCCTATTCCGGGACGGCATCCTACGAGCAGTACTTC
TRBD2 TRBJ2-7 once TRBV14 CASSFGLAGVEQYF TGTGCCAGCAGCTTTGGACTAGCGGGAGTCGAGCAGTACTTC
NA TRBJ1-1 NA TRBV2 CASSDQGSLAEAFF TGTGCCAGCAGTGATCAAGGGTCTTTGGCTGAAGCTTTCTTT
NA TRBJ2-1 NA TRBV2 CASSGKDIASAEQFF TGTGCCAGCAGTGGAAAGGACATAGCGTCAGCAGAGCAGTTCTTC
NA TRBJ2-7 once TRBV20-1 CSARVPPEQYF TGCAGTGCTAGAGTCCCCCCCGAGCAGTACTTC
TRBD1 TRBJ2-7 NA TRBV6-1 CASSVRDRTYEQYF TGTGCCAGCAGTGTCCGGGACAGGACCTACGAGCAGTACTTC
TRBD1 TRBJ1-1 NA TRBV19 CASSIGGTGTPEAFF TGTGCCAGTAGTATAGGAGGGACAGGAACGCCTGAAGCTTTCTTT
TRBD2 TRBJ2-3 NA TRBV7-2 CASSPLAGGTDTQYF TGTGCCAGCAGCCCCCTAGCGGGGGGCACAGATACGCAGTATTTT
NA TRBJ1-5 NA TRBV28 CASSSALYNQPQHF TGTGCCAGCAGTTCGGCCCTTTACAATCAGCCCCAGCATTTT
TRBD1 TRBJ1-1 NA TRBV4-3 CASSQEMDRETEAFF TGCGCCAGCAGCCAAGAGATGGACAGGGAGACTGAAGCTTTCTTT
NA TRBJ2-7 NA TRBV5-4 CASSQEWASYEQYF TGTGCCAGCAGCCAAGAGTGGGCATCCTACGAGCAGTACTTC
NA TRBJ2-1 NA TRBV5-1 CASPKGASYNEQFF TGCGCCAGCCCCAAAGGGGCTTCCTACAATGAGCAGTTCTTC
NA TRBJ2-5 NA TRBV21-1 CASSKVSRRGAQETQYF TGTGCCAGCAGCAAAGTAAGTCGGAGGGGCGCGCAAGAGACCCAGTACTTC
NA TRBJ2-2 NA TRBV6-1 CASHGERYTGELFF TGTGCCAGCCATGGTGAGCGGTACACCGGGGAGCTGTTTTTT
TRBD2 TRBJ2-1 NA TRBV10-3 CAIRKAGGPRNEQFF TGTGCCATCAGGAAAGCGGGAGGGCCCCGCAATGAGCAGTTCTTC
NA TRBJ1-3 NA TRBV28 CASSSGTSGNTIYF TGTGCCAGCAGTTCTGGCACCTCTGGAAACACCATATATTTT
TRBD2 TRBJ2-7 NA TRBV29-1 CSVVGLASEQYF TGCAGCGTCGTAGGACTAGCGAGCGAGCAGTACTTC
TRBD2 TRBJ2-3 NA TRBV9 CASSVMLAGEDTQYF TGTGCCAGCAGCGTTATGCTAGCGGGAGAGGATACGCAGTATTTT
TRBD1 TRBJ1-2 few TRBV7-9 CASSTLDRGYGYTF TGTGCCAGCAGCACCCTAGACAGGGGCTATGGCTACACCTTC
TRBD2 TRBJ2-2 NA TRBV2 CASSAVRTSGTGELFF TGTGCCAGCAGTGCGGTCCGGACTAGCGGGACGGGGGAGCTGTTTTTT
NA TRBJ2-5 NA TRBV7-9 CASSFNGREDSQYF TGTGCCAGCAGCTTCAACGGCAGGGAGGATTCCCAGTACTTC
NA TRBJ2-7 few TRBV9 CASSVGSGEGYEQYF TGTGCCAGCAGCGTAGGTAGCGGAGAAGGGTACGAGCAGTACTTC
NA TRBJ2-1 NA TRBV7-6 CASSLIGAEEQFF TGTGCCAGCAGCTTAATTGGGGCAGAAGAGCAGTTCTTC
TRBD2 TRBJ2-1 NA TRBV18 CASSPQREAGGYNEQFF TGTGCCAGCTCACCCCAGCGGGAGGCCGGAGGGTACAATGAGCAGTTCTTC
NA TRBJ2-7 NA TRBV7-2 CASSLGISYEQYF TGTGCCAGCAGCTTAGGAATCTCCTACGAGCAGTACTTC
TRBD2 TRBJ2-3 NA TRBV5-1 CASSSGSAAGLTDTQYF TGCGCCAGCAGCTCCGGTTCCGCAGCGGGGCTCACAGATACGCAGTATTTT
NA TRBJ2-7 NA TRBV5-8 CASSPPTRTEYEQYF TGTGCCAGCAGCCCCCCGACTAGAACCGAATACGAGCAGTACTTC
NA TRBJ2-5 NA TRBV19 CASTPVGEETQYF TGTGCCAGTACCCCCGTGGGAGAAGAGACCCAGTACTTC
NA TRBJ2-5 NA TRBV6-5 CASSLGPAGAETQYF TGTGCCAGCAGCCTGGGGCCGGCGGGGGCAGAGACCCAGTACTTC
TRBD2 TRBJ2-3 NA TRBV7-9 CASSNSGRAGDTQYF TGTGCCAGCAGCAATAGCGGGAGGGCCGGAGATACGCAGTATTTT
NA TRBJ1-3 NA TRBV11-3 CASARRGVVAGNTIYF TGTGCCAGCGCCAGAAGGGGGGTGGTGGCTGGAAACACCATATATTTT